This passage covers 3 T cell receptor beta chains from one sample sequenced in a study of identical twins' blood T cells. TCRdb reprocessed the 5' RACE reads via MiXCR and lists one record per CDR3 protein. The repertoire consists of 300,000 to 400,000 distinct CDR3 sequences, with about 28% occurring once and the leading ten covering roughly 6.1%. Material for sequencing was PBMCs. The receptors derive from a woman aged 18 to 50 in good health.

The table lists this clonotype with a few counts. The chain carries TRBV6-1 and TRBJ2-1, with 8 bases that match TRBD1. The J segment lost 6 bases and the V segment lost 4 bases, leaving 8 bases of the junction unmatched. Germline loops: CDR1 MNHNS, CDR2 SASEGT. The CDR3 length is 15 residues. The CDR3 nucleotides read TGTGCCAGCAGTGGACAGGGGCCAGAACGCAATGAGCAGTTCTTC. As protein: CASSGQGPERNEQFF.

This chain connects TRBV5-6 to TRBJ1-2; TRBD1 matches at 7 bases. From germline, CDR1 is SGHDT and CDR2 YYEEEE. This CDR3 is built from 12 residues. V was pared by 4 bases and J by 7 bases, with 4 bases of the junction left unmatched. The CDR3 coding sequence is TGTGCCAGCAGCGAGCAGGGGGTTGGCTACACCTTC. As protein: CASSEQGVGYTF.

This sequence joins TRBV20-1 and TRBJ1-5; 9 bases align to TRBD1. Germline CDR1 is DFQATT and CDR2 is SNEGSKA (reference sequence). V dropped 6 bases and J dropped 6; count of bases not matched to a gene: 15. The CDR3 is 16 residues long. The CDR3 DNA reads as TGCAGTGCCGCCACCCCCGGGACAGGGAGTTCTCAGCCCCAGCATTTT. Its protein product is CSAATPGTGSSQPQHF.